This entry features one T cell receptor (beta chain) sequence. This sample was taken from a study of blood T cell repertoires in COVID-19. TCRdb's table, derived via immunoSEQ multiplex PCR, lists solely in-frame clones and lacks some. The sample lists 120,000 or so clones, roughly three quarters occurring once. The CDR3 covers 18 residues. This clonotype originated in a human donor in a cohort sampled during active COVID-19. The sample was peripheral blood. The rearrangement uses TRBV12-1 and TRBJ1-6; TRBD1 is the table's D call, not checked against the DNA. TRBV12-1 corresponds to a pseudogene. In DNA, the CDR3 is TGTGCCAGCACCAGGGCTCTGGGATCATTCGGAAATAATTCACCCCTCCACTTT. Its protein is CASTRALGSFGNNSPLHF.